A single T cell receptor (beta chain) is shown here with its context. This sample stems from a study of blood T cell repertoires in COVID-19. V shed 0 bases and J shed 4 bases, with 10 bases lying between them. The CDR3 has 15 amino acids. Germline V CDR1 and CDR2: LGHDT, YNNKEL (reference sequence). Method: immunoSEQ multiplex PCR; TCRdb's copy keeps in-frame clones and lacks some. The table lists about 200,000 clones, approximately 86% of them singletons. This TCR was recovered from a woman aged 25 to 39 who had been exposed to COVID-19. The source material was PBMCs or T cells enriched from blood (not recorded which). The chain couples TRBV3-1 (or the pseudogene TRBV3-2) to TRBJ1-3; D may be TRBD1 (5 bases). The CDR3 loop reads CASSQDTDNGNTIYF. DNA of the CDR3: TGTGCCAGCAGCCAAGATACGGACAACGGAAACACCATATATTTT.